A selection of T cell receptor beta chains follows, all from one sample in a study of blood T cell repertoires in COVID-19. Using immunoSEQ multiplex PCR, the repertoire was profiled, and TCRdb retains in-frame clones only, with some absent. The sample contains over 250,000 clones, around nine tenths of which appear only once. The sequenced sample was PBMCs or T cells enriched from blood (not recorded which). The receptors here all came from a woman aged 60 to 75 who had recovered from COVID-19. The CDR3 runs from the conserved cysteine through the conserved F or W.

v_gene	j_gene	CDR3aa
TRBV7-9	TRBJ1-1	CASSSTGSITEAFF
TRBV7-9	TRBJ2-7	CASSLWTGGANEQYF
TRBV7-9	TRBJ1-2	CASSPEGYGYTF
TRBV18	TRBJ2-1	CASSLITGTGGNNEQFF
TRBV5-1	TRBJ2-6	CASSLERGSGANVLTF
TRBV5-5	TRBJ1-6	CASSLMEELHF
TRBV6-5	TRBJ2-3	CASSSTGWGTDTQYF
TRBV28	TRBJ2-7	CASSSQGYSEGEQYF
TRBV16	TRBJ2-7	CASSQYRAIYEQYF
TRBV6-5	TRBJ1-4	CAGRSTTNEKLFF
TRBV28	TRBJ2-4	CASSRPLGRETKNIQYF
TRBV3-1/TRBV3-2	TRBJ1-6	CASSQDPGTSLHF
TRBV2	TRBJ1-3	CASTPRGTGGNTIYF
TRBV28	TRBJ1-3	CASRGWDYGNTIYF
TRBV9	TRBJ2-7	CASSGQNSYEQYF
TRBV10-2	TRBJ2-7	CASSEGHSLAYEQYF
TRBV5-1	TRBJ1-1	CASSRTGEALNTEAFF
TRBV5-1	TRBJ2-2	CASSPRGGNTGELFF
TRBV12-5	TRBJ2-3	CASGGLRDYRDTQYF
TRBV6-5	TRBJ2-7	CASSRDSGSYEQYF
TRBV7-3	TRBJ1-2	CASAPATGDRGYTF
TRBV7-9	TRBJ1-1	CASRRHANTEAFF
TRBV3-1/TRBV3-2	TRBJ1-2	CASSQEKSRDGYTF
TRBV9	TRBJ2-1	CASSVGTSGRIGNEQFF
TRBV9	TRBJ1-2	CASSPYGTPGDGYTF
TRBV28	TRBJ2-7	CASSSGPYEQYF
TRBV11-1	TRBJ2-7	CASSLAQNYEQYF
TRBV18	TRBJ1-5	CASSPDGQGNQPQHF
TRBV3-1/TRBV3-2	TRBJ1-3	CASTRGDREGDTIYF
TRBV11-2	TRBJ1-1	CASSFIGPGRNTEAFF
TRBV7-9	TRBJ1-2	CASSYPEAYYGYTF
TRBV5-4	TRBJ1-1	CASSPTVSFTEAFF
TRBV6-4	TRBJ2-3	CASSVGDFGYTQYF
TRBV28	TRBJ2-3	CASGPRGAIVDTQYF
TRBV12-5	TRBJ2-5	CASGPVDSIETQYF
TRBV4-1	TRBJ1-1	CASSQDLRDSMNTEAFF
TRBV10-3	TRBJ1-1	CAISPTGGREVTEAFF
TRBV4-1	TRBJ1-6	CASSQGLVRDRDSPLHF
TRBV14	TRBJ1-2	CASSQGTHYGYTF
TRBV19	TRBJ1-1	CASSRPGTGFTEAFF
TRBV19	TRBJ2-1	CASSIRSLADDYNEQFF
TRBV28	TRBJ2-7	CATGWRGGLSEQYF
TRBV5-4	TRBJ1-5	CASSLDGGPMAQHF
TRBV6-5	TRBJ1-5	CASRGGDQPQHF
TRBV6-5	TRBJ2-3	CASSYQASTTDTQYF
TRBV4-1	TRBJ1-5	CASSMTGGGYSNQPQHF
TRBV7-8	TRBJ1-5	CASSLWAGAGQPQHF
TRBV30	TRBJ1-6	CAWSVGQGNSPLHF
TRBV6-5	TRBJ1-6	CASTTTQGYSPLHF